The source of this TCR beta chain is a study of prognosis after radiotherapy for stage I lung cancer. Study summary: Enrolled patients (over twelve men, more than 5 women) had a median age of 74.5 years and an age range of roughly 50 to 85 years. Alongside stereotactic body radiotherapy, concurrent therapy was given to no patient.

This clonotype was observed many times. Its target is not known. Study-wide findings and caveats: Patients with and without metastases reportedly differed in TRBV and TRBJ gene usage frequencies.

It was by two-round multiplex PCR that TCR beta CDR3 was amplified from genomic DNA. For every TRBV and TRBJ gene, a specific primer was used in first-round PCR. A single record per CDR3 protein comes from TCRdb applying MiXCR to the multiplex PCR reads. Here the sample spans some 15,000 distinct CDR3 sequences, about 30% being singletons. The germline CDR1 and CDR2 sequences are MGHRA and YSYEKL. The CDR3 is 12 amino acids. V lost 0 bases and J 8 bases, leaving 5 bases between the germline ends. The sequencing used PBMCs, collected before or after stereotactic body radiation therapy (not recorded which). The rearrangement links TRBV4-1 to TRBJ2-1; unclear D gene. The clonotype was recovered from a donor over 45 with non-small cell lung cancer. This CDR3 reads CASSQDLYEQFF. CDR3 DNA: TGCGCCAGCAGCCAAGACCTCTATGAGCAGTTCTTC.